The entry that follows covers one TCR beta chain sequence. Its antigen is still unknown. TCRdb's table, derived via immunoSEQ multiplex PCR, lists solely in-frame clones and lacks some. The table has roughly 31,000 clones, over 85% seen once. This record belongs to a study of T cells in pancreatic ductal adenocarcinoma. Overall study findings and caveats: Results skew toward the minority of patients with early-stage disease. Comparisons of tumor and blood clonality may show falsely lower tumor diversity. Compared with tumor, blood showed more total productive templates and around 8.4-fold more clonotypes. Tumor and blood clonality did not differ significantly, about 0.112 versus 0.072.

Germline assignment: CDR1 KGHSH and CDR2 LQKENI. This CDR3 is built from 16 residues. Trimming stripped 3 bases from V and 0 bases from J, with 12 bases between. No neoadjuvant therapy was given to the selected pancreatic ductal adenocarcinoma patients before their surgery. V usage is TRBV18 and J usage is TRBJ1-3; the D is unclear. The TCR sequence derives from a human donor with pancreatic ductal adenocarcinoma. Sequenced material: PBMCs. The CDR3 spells CASSPTRTDSGNTIYF. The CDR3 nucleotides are TGTGCCAGCTCACCGACGAGGACTGACTCTGGAAACACCATATATTTT.